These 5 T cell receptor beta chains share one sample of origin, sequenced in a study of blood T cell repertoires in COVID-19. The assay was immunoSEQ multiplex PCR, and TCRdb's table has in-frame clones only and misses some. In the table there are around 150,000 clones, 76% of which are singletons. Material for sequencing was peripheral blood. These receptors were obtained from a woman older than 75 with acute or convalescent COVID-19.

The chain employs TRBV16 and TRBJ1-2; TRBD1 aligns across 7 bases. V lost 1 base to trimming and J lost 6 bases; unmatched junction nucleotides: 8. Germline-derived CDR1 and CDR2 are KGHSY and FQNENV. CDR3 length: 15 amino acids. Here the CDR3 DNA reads TGTGCCAGCAGCCAATTAGGCACAGGGGAGGATGGCTACACCTTC. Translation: CASSQLGTGEDGYTF.

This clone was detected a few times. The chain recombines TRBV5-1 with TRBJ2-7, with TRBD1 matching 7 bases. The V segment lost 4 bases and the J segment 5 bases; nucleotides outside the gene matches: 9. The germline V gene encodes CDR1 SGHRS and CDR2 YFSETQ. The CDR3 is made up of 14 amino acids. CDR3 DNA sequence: TGCGCCAGCAGCAAGACGGACAGGTTCGACGAGCAGTACTTC. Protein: CASSKTDRFDEQYF.

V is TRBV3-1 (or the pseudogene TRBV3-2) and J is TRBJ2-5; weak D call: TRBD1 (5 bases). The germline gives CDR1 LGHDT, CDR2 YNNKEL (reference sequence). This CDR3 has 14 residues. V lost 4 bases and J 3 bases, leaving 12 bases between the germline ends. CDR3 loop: CASSPRQRKETQYF. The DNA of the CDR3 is TGTGCCAGCAGCCCTAGACAGAGAAAAGAGACCCAGTACTTC.

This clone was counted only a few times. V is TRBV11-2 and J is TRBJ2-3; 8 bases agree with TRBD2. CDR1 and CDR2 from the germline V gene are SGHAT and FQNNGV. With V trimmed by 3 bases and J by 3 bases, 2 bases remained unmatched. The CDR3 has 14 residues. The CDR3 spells CASSLGLETDTQYF. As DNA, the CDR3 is TGTGCCAGCAGCTTGGGACTAGAGACAGATACGCAGTATTTT.

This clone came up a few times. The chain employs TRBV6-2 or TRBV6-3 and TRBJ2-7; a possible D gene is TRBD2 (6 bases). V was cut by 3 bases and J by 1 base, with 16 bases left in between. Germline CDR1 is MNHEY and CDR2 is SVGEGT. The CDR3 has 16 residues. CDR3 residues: CASSYPPGLLSYEQYF. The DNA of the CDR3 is TGTGCCAGCAGTTATCCTCCGGGACTCTTATCCTACGAGCAGTACTTC.